This TCR beta chain derives from a study of blood T cell repertoires in COVID-19. For the study at large: Nucleic acid was either cDNA or gDNA, and it came from T cells, B-cell-depleted T cells, or PBMCs.

The CDR3 length is 12 residues. V lost 2 bases to trimming and J lost 7 bases, with 9 bases between them. From germline, CDR1 is MNHEY and CDR2 SVGEGT. Source study methods: Reference gene primer amplification gave estimated nucleated cell counts. Clones were read by immunoSEQ multiplex PCR, and TCRdb kept only the in-frame ones, dropping some. V and J calls and clone size are those listed in that table; D and trimming were worked out from the DNA. The sample consists of 100,000 to 150,000 clones, 70% to 85% of them appearing once. The origin of this receptor is a woman between 50 and 59 years old with acute or convalescent COVID-19. The specimen was peripheral blood. This sequence joins TRBV6-2 or TRBV6-3 and TRBJ2-7; a possible D gene is TRBD2 (6 bases). The CDR3 DNA follows: TGTGCCAGCAGTTACGCCGGAGGGGAGCAGTACTTC. This translates into CASSYAGGEQYF.